The T cell receptor (beta chain) described here comes from a study of blood T cell repertoires in COVID-19. The wider study: Samples representing acute and convalescent COVID-19 were sourced from the United States, Italy and Spain. PBMCs, B-cell-depleted T cells, or T cells provided the cDNA or gDNA that made up the material.

This CDR3 comprises 15 residues. V lost 8 bases and J lost 0, with 15 bases in between. In germline, CDR1 is MNHEY, CDR2 SVGEGT. Method: immunoSEQ multiplex PCR; TCRdb's copy keeps in-frame clones and lacks some. The sample records about 81,000 clones, approximately 80% being singletons. This TCR was sampled from a human donor in a cohort sampled during active COVID-19. This chain joins TRBV6-2 or TRBV6-3 and TRBJ2-3; D assignment may be TRBD1 or TRBD2 (6 bases each). The sample was peripheral blood. CDR3 loop: CASCPGAPSTDTQYF. Here the CDR3 DNA reads TGTGCCAGCTGCCCGGGGGCCCCAAGCACAGATACGCAGTATTTT.